These 23 T cell receptor beta chains were all obtained from the same sample, sequenced in a study of regulatory T cells in long-lasting Graves disease. CDR3-region Arm-PCR and iRepertoire HTBI primers produced the TCR beta libraries. From the multiplex PCR reads, TCRdb called clonotypes with MiXCR, one entry per CDR3 protein. The data contain 650,000 to 700,000 distinct CDR3 sequences, about 32% of them singletons. Described time point: persistent/refractory GD, antithyroid drugs over 5 years with positive TRAb. From RNA extracted from PBMCs, the TCR library was made. The sample consisted of peripheral blood mononuclear cells (PBMCs), taken when the disease was refractory, from a patient treated with antithyroid drugs. These receptors were obtained from a female donor with Graves disease.

This chain links TRBV11-3 with TRBJ2-5; D remains unclear. CDR1 and CDR2 (germline): SGHNT, YENEEA. This CDR3 region has 14 residues. Trimming removed 5 bases at V and 0 bases at J, with 10 bases between. In DNA form, the CDR3 reads TGTGCCAGCAGCGAGCACGGACACCAAGAGACCCAGTACTTC. This codes for CASSEHGHQETQYF. The complete variable domain, with remaining parts taken from reference TRBV11-3 and TRBJ2-5, reads EAGVVQSPRYKIIEKKQPVAFWCNPISGHNTLYWYLQNLGQGPELLIRYENEEAVDDSQLPKDRFSAERLKGVDSTLKIQPAELGDSAVYLCASSEHGHQETQYFGPGTRLLVL.

The chain uses TRBV13 and TRBJ1-1, with D perhaps matching TRBD1 (5 bases). This CDR3 spans 14 amino acids. Trimming took off 5 bases at V and 1 base at J, with 11 bases between the two ends. Germline V gene lookup returns CDR1 PRHDT and CDR2 FYEKMQ (reference sequence). The CDR3 here is CASSVAGPNTEAFF. The CDR3 nucleotides read TGTGCCAGCAGCGTTGCAGGGCCGAACACTGAAGCTTTCTTT.

This clonotype occurred a few times. The V and J genes are TRBV29-1 and TRBJ1-1; possibly TRBD1 for D (6 bases). Germline V gene sequence: CDR1 SQVTM, CDR2 ANQGSEA. Trimming removed 4 bases from V and 0 bases from J, with 9 bases in between. There are 13 residues in the CDR3. CDR3 loop: CSVARGMNTEAFF. The CDR3 region has the DNA TGCAGCGTTGCCAGGGGCATGAACACTGAAGCTTTCTTT.

The rearrangement joins TRBV6-5 to TRBJ1-2; a weak D match, TRBD1 (6 bases). Trimming stripped 2 bases from V and 7 bases from J, with 11 bases between. This CDR3 is 13 amino acids long. Germline V lookup: CDR1 MNHEY, CDR2 SVGAGI. The CDR3 region is CASSYEQGLGYTF. DNA of the CDR3: TGTGCCAGCAGTTACGAACAGGGCCTTGGCTACACCTTC.

The chain recombines TRBV7-9 with TRBJ2-5, with 14 bases aligning to TRBD2. V lost 4 bases and J lost 4; bases outside the gene matches: 11. CDR3 length equals 18 residues. CDR1 and CDR2 (germline): SEHNR, FQNEAQ (reference sequence). CDR3 region: CASSYGTSGRSVGETQYF. The CDR3 coding sequence is TGTGCCAGCAGCTACGGGACTAGCGGGAGATCGGTGGGAGAGACCCAGTACTTC.

The J gene is TRBJ1-6, the V gene TRBV7-9; D call uncertain. The CDR3 has 14 amino acids. Trimming removed 1 base at V and 9 bases at J, with 10 bases between. The germline gives CDR1 SEHNR, CDR2 FQNEAQ (reference sequence). The CDR3 sequence is CASSLEQIGSPLHF. CDR3 DNA sequence: TGTGCCAGCAGCTTAGAGCAGATCGGTTCACCCCTCCACTTT.

Concerning this clonotype itself: The conserved phenylalanine or tryptophan is not found at the CDR3 terminus, so this likely reflects a read error. V is TRBV28 and J is TRBJ1-5; TRBD1 is a possible D gene (5 bases). The CDR3 totals 18 residues. Germline CDR1 MDHEN, CDR2 SYDVKM. Trimming removed 2 bases from V and 0 bases from J, with 17 bases in between. The CDR3, as DNA: TGTGCCAGCAGTTTAAGGCAGGGAGCGAACCCTAGCAATCAGCCCCAGCATCTT. Its translation: CASSLRQGANPSNQPQHL.

This clonotype appeared once. The CDR3 protein is CASNRPRSGNTIYF. CDR3 nucleotides: TGTGCCAGCAACCGGCCCCGAAGTGGAAACACCATATATTTT. The chain links TRBV11-2 to TRBJ1-3; no definite D call. The V gene lost 7 bases and the J gene lost 3 bases, with 13 bases spanning the gap. The V gene's germline CDR1 is SGHAT and CDR2 FQNNGV. This CDR3 region has 14 residues.

The V gene is TRBV6-2 or TRBV6-3, the J gene TRBJ1-1; D is uncertain. This CDR3 has 17 residues. The ends were cut back, 7 bases at V and 3 bases at J, with 24 bases in the middle. Germline loops: CDR1 MNHEY, CDR2 SVGEGT. CDR3: CASTFGVGNKLYTEAFF. As DNA, the CDR3 is TGTGCCAGCACCTTCGGGGTGGGTAATAAGCTTTACACTGAAGCTTTCTTT.

The chain joins TRBV20-1 to TRBJ2-7; 8 nucleotides match TRBD2. This CDR3 spans 16 amino acids. J was trimmed by 4 bases and V by 6 bases; bases with no gene match: 17. The germline CDR1 and CDR2 sequences are DFQATT and SNEGSKA (reference sequence). Written as DNA, the CDR3 is TGCAGTGCCTTAGCCCCTACTAGCGGACCTTTTTACGAGCAGTACTTC. Amino acids: CSALAPTSGPFYEQYF.

V is TRBV5-1 and J is TRBJ1-1; no firm D call. V gave up 0 bases and J gave up 1 base, with 7 bases separating them. The CDR3 has 14 residues. Germline V gene data show CDR1 as SGHRS and CDR2 as YFSETQ. CDR3 nucleotides: TGCGCCAGCAGCTTGGAAATGTGGAACACTGAAGCTTTCTTT. This translates into CASSLEMWNTEAFF.

This clonotype was found a few times. The chain carries TRBV5-1 and TRBJ1-1; D gene uncertain. Trimming pared 4 bases from V and 2 bases from J, leaving 18 bases between. The CDR3 is made up of 16 amino acids. Germline V gene sequence: CDR1 SGHRS, CDR2 YFSETQ. The DNA of the CDR3 is TGCGCCAGCAGCCCCCGGAGTCCCCCGGGAAACACTGAAGCTTTCTTT. Its translation is CASSPRSPPGNTEAFF.

The J gene is TRBJ1-1, the V gene TRBV2; 10 bases are a match to TRBD1. Germline loops: CDR1 SNHLY, CDR2 FYNNEI. The CDR3 is 15 residues long. V shed 8 bases, J shed 4 bases, and the junction held 10 bases outside the gene matches. CDR3 loop: CASLAGTGVFTEAFF. The CDR3 bases are TGTGCCAGCCTAGCCGGGACAGGGGTTTTCACTGAAGCTTTCTTT.

In this sample, this clonotype turned up a few times. This rearrangement joins TRBV7-9 to TRBJ2-5; D is perhaps TRBD1 (7 bases). The CDR3 is 13 residues long. From germline, CDR1 is SEHNR and CDR2 FQNEAQ (reference sequence). The ends were cut back, 7 bases at V and 5 bases at J, with 14 bases in the middle. The CDR3 protein is CASTGRGDETQYF. The DNA of the CDR3 is TGTGCCAGCACCGGCAGGGGGGATGAGACCCAGTACTTC. The full variable domain, in which reference TRBV7-9 and TRBJ2-5 provide the parts outside the CDR3, is DTGVSQNPRHKITKRGQNVTFRCDPISEHNRLYWYRQTLGQGPEFLTYFQNEAQLEKSRLLSDRFSAERPKGSFSTLEIQRTEQGDSAMYLCASTGRGDETQYFGPGTRLLVL.

This chain links TRBV24-1 with TRBJ2-4; 12 bases are a match to TRBD2. The CDR3 sequence is 17 residues long. Germline V gene data show CDR1 as KGHDR and CDR2 as SFDVKD. V lost 7 bases to trimming and J lost 1 base; unmatched junction nucleotides: 7. In nucleotides, the CDR3 is TGTGCCACCAGGACCGGGACTAGCGGGCATGCCAAAAACATTCAGTACTTC. Translation gives CATRTGTSGHAKNIQYF.

The J gene is TRBJ1-5, the V gene TRBV5-4, with 12 bases fitting TRBD1. The trim removed 3 bases at V and 6 bases at J, leaving 10 bases unmatched. The CDR3 contains 17 residues. CDR1 SGHNT and CDR2 YYREEE come from the germline V gene (reference sequence). The chain's CDR3 is CASSSPGQGAKGQPQHF. Written as DNA, the CDR3 is TGTGCCAGCAGCTCGCCGGGACAGGGGGCGAAAGGTCAGCCCCAGCATTTT.

This clonotype was detected ten times or more. V and J are TRBV6-1 and TRBJ2-5; the D is unclear. V was trimmed by 2 bases and J by 2 bases, leaving 6 bases between them. CDR1 MNHNS and CDR2 SASEGT come from the germline V gene. The CDR3 is 13 amino acids. The CDR3 nucleotides read TGTGCCAGCAGTGAAATGGAACAAGAGACCCAGTACTTC. Translating gives CASSEMEQETQYF.

The CDR3 region is CASREPPTGAAGYEQYF. CDR3 sequence (DNA): TGTGCCAGCAGAGAGCCCCCGACAGGGGCCGCCGGCTACGAGCAGTACTTC. V usage is TRBV6-4 and J usage is TRBJ2-7; 8 nucleotides agree with TRBD1. The CDR3 has 17 residues. CDR1 and CDR2 (germline): MRHNA, SNTAGT. The junction had 16 bases not matched to a gene; V was cut back by 6 bases and J by 3 bases.

This clonotype occurred a few times. The chain recombines TRBV19 with TRBJ1-5; no firm D call. V lost 7 bases, J lost 6 bases, and 7 bases lay in between. The V gene's germline CDR1 is LNHDA and CDR2 SQIVND (reference sequence). This CDR3 spans 11 amino acids. For the CDR3, the DNA is TGTGCCAGTACCCCTTGTCAGCCCCAGCATTTT. This encodes CASTPCQPQHF.

This clonotype was seen more than once but under ten times. This chain connects TRBV2 to TRBJ2-6, with D maybe TRBD1 (6 bases). Per the germline V gene, CDR1 is SNHLY and CDR2 is FYNNEI. This CDR3 is built from 15 residues. The V end was cut by 6 bases, the J end by 2 bases, with 11 bases between. The CDR3 region has the DNA TGTGCCAGCAGCCACCACAGGGCTGGGGCCAACGTCCTGACTTTC. Amino acid sequence: CASSHHRAGANVLTF.

This rearrangement joins TRBV6-1 to TRBJ1-1; D ambiguous. V lost 2 bases, J lost 9 bases, and 10 bases lay in between. This CDR3 comprises 12 residues. Germline lookup yields CDR1 MNHNS and CDR2 SASEGT. CDR3 DNA: TGTGCCAGCAGTGAAAAAGGGAGCAAAGCTTTCTTT. This sequence encodes CASSEKGSKAFF.

This chain uses TRBV28 with TRBJ2-3, with no clear D. Trimming shortened V by 3 bases and J by 0 bases, and 10 bases separated the two germline ends. This CDR3 has 15 residues. In germline, CDR1 is MDHEN, CDR2 SYDVKM. The CDR3 DNA reads TGTGCCAGCAGTTTGGGTCGCCCTAGCACAGATACGCAGTATTTT. It yields the protein CASSLGRPSTDTQYF.

As for this clonotype: A single base separates this from a much larger clone, so it may be a read error. V usage is TRBV11-2 and J usage is TRBJ2-2; no firm D call. The germline V gene has CDR1 SGHAT and CDR2 FQNNGV. V shed 3 bases and J shed 3 bases, with 11 bases lying between them. There are 15 residues in the CDR3. The CDR3 sequence: CASSFLGWDTGELFF. In DNA form, the CDR3 reads TGTGCCAGCAGCTTTCTCGGTTGGGACACCGGGGAGCTGTTTTTT.